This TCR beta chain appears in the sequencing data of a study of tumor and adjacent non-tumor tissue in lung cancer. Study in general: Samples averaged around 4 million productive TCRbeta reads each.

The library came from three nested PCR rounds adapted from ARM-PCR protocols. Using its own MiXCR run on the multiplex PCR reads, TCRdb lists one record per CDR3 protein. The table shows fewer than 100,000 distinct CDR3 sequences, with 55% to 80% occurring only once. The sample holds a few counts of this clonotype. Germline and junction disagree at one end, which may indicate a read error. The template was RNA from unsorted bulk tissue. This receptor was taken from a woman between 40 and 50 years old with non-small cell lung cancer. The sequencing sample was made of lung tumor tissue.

The CDR3 region is CTSSVTGAINEQFF. As DNA, the CDR3 is TGTACCAGCAGCGTGACGGGGGCAATCAATGAGCAGTTCTTC. The V gene is TRBV11-2, the J gene TRBJ2-1; D is perhaps TRBD1 or TRBD2 (6 bases each). The CDR3 has 14 amino acids. The germline V gene encodes CDR1 SGHAT and CDR2 FQNNGV. The whole variable domain, filled in from reference TRBV11-2 and TRBJ2-1, reads EAGVAQSPRYKIIEKRQSVAFWCNPISGHATLYWYQQILGQGPKLLIQFQNNGVVDDSQLPKDRFSAERLKGVDSTLKIQPAKLEDSAVYLCTSSVTGAINEQFFGPGTRLTVL.